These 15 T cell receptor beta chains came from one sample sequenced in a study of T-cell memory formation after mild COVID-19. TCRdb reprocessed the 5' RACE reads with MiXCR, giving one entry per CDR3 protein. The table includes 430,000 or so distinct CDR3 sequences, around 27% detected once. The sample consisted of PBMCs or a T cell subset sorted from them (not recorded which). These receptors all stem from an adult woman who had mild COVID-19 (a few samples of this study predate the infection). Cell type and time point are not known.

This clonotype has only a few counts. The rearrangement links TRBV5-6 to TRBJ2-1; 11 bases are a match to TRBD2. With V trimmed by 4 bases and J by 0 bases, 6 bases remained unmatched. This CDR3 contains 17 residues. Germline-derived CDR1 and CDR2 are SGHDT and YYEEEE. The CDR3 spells CASSPGTSGFSYNEQFF. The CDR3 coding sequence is TGTGCCAGCAGCCCTGGGACTAGCGGCTTCTCCTACAATGAGCAGTTCTTC.

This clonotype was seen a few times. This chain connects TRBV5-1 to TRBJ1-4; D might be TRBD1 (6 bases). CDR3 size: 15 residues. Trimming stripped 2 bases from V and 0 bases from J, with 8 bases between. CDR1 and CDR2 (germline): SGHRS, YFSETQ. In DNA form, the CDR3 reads TGCGCCAGCAGCTTACAGGGTGCAACTAATGAAAAACTGTTTTTT. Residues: CASSLQGATNEKLFF.

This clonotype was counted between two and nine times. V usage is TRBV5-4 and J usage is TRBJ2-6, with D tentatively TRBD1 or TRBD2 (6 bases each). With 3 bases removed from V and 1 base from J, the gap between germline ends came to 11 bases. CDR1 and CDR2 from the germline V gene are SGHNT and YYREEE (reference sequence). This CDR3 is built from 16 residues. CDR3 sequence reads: CASSSGAASGANVLTF. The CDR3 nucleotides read TGTGCCAGCAGCTCGGGGGCGGCATCTGGGGCCAACGTCCTGACTTTC.

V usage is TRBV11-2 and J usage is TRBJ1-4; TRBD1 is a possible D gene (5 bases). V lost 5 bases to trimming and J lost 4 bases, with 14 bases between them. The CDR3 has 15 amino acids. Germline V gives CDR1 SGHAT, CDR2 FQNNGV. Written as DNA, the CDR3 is TGTGCCAGCAGCATTTTAAGGGGCCGTAATGAAAAACTGTTTTTT. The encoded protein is CASSILRGRNEKLFF.

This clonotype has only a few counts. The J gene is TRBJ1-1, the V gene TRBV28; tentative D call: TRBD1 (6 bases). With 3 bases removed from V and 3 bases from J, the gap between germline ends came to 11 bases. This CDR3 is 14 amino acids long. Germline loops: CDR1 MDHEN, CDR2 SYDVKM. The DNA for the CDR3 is TGTGCCAGCAGTTTTGGGGGGCGAGACACTGAAGCTTTCTTT. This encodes CASSFGGRDTEAFF.

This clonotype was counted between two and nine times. The CDR3 is CASSYSLAGGYNEQFF. In DNA form, the CDR3 reads TGTGCCAGCAGTTACTCGTTAGCGGGGGGATACAATGAGCAGTTCTTC. The chain carries TRBV6-6 and TRBJ2-1, with 10 bases aligning to TRBD2. The junction had 3 bases not matched to a gene; V was cut back by 0 bases and J by 4 bases. Germline CDR1 reads MNHNY; CDR2 reads SVGAGI (reference sequence). The CDR3 consists of 16 residues.

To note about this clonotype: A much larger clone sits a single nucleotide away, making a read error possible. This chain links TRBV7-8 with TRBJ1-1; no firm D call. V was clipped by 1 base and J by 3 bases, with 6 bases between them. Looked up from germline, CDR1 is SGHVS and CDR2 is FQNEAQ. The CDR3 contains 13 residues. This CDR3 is CASSLGVDTEAFF. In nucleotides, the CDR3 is TGTGCCAGCAGCTTAGGGGTGGACACTGAAGCTTTCTTT.

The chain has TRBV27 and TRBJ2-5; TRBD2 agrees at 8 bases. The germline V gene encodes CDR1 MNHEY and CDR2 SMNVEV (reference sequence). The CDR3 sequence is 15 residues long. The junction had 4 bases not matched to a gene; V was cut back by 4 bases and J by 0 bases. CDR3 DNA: TGTGCCAGCAGTTGGTATAGCGGGGACCAAGAGACCCAGTACTTC. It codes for CASSWYSGDQETQYF.

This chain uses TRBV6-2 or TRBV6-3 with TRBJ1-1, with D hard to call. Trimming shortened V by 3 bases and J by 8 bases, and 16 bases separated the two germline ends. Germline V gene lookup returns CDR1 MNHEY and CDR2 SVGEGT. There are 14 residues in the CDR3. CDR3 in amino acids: CASSYWSVGSEAFF. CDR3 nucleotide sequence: TGTGCCAGCAGTTATTGGTCCGTAGGAAGCGAAGCTTTCTTT.

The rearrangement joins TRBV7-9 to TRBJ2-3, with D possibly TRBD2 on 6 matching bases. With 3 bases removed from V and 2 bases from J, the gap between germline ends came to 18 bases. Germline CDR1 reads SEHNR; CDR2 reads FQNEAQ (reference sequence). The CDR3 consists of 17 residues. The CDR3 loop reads CASSFNPQRLVTDTQYF. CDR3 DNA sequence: TGTGCCAGCAGCTTTAACCCGCAGAGACTAGTCACAGATACGCAGTATTTT.

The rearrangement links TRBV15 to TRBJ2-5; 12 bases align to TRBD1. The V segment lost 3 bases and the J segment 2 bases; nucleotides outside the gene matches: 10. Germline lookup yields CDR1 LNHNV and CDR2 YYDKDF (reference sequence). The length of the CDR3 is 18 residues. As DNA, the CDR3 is TGTGCCACCAGCAGGGGACAGGGGGCTAGGAGATCACAAGAGACCCAGTACTTC. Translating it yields CATSRGQGARRSQETQYF.

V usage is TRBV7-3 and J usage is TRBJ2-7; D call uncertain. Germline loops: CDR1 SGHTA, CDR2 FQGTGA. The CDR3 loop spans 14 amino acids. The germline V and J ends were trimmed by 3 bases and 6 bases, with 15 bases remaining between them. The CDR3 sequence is CASSFSHQTGEQYF. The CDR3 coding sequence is TGTGCCAGCAGCTTCTCGCATCAAACTGGCGAGCAGTACTTC.

The CDR3 is CASSMTVNQPQHF. In DNA form, the CDR3 reads TGTGCCAGTAGTATGACAGTCAATCAGCCCCAGCATTTT. The chain links TRBV19 to TRBJ1-5; D perhaps matches TRBD1 (5 bases). The CDR3 consists of 13 residues. Looked up from germline, CDR1 is LNHDA and CDR2 is SQIVND (reference sequence). Trimming cost V 3 bases and J 3 bases, with 6 bases left between them.

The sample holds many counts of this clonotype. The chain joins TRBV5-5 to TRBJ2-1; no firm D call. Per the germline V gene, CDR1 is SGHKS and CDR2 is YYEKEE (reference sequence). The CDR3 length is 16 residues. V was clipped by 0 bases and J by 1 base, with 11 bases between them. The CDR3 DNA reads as TGTGCCAGCAGCTTGGCCGCAGTTTATTCCTACAATGAGCAGTTCTTC. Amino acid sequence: CASSLAAVYSYNEQFF. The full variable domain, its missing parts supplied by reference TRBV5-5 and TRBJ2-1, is DAGVTQSPTHLIKTRGQQVTLRCSPISGHKSVSWYQQVLGQGPQFIFQYYEKEERGRGNFPDRFSARQFPNYSSELNVNALLLGDSALYLCASSLAAVYSYNEQFFGPGTRLTVL.

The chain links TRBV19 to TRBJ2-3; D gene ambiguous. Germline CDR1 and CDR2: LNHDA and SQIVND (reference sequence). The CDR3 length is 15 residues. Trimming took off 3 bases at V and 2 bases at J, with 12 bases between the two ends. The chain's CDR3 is CASSMMPGSTDTQYF. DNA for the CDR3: TGTGCCAGTAGTATGATGCCTGGTTCCACAGATACGCAGTATTTT.